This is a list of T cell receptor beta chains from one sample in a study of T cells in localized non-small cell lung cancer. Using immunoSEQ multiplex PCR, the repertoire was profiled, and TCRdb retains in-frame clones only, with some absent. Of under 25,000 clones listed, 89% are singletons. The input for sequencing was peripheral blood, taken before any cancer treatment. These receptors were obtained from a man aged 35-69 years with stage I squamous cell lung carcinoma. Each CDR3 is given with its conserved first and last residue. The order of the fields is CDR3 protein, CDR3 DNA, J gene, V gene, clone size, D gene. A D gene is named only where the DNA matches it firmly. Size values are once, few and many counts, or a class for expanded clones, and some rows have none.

CDR3 protein: CASSADRRDIQYF
CDR3 DNA: TGTGCCAGCAGCGCGGACAGGCGGGACATTCAGTACTTC
J gene: TRBJ2-4
V gene: TRBV7-9
clone size: NA
D gene: TRBD1

CDR3 protein: CASSQDLSGTRQFF
CDR3 DNA: TGTGCCAGCAGCCAAGACCTCTCCGGGACTAGACAGTTCTTC
J gene: TRBJ2-1
V gene: TRBV4-2
clone size: NA
D gene: TRBD2

CDR3 protein: CASSEDTTSLNTGELFF
CDR3 DNA: TGTGCCAGCAGTGAAGACACGACTAGCCTTAACACCGGGGAGCTGTTTTTT
J gene: TRBJ2-2
V gene: TRBV6-1
clone size: NA
D gene: TRBD2

CDR3 protein: CASSYSSGTQYF
CDR3 DNA: TGTGCCAGCAGTTACTCGAGCGGGACCCAGTACTTC
J gene: TRBJ2-5
V gene: TRBV6-5
clone size: NA
D gene: NA

CDR3 protein: CASRQGSEENSPLHF
CDR3 DNA: TGCGCCAGCAGGCAGGGGTCGGAGGAGAATTCACCCCTCCACTTT
J gene: TRBJ1-6
V gene: TRBV10-2
clone size: NA
D gene: NA

CDR3 protein: CASGRWMGTEAFF
CDR3 DNA: TGTGCCAGCGGCCGGTGGATGGGAACTGAAGCTTTCTTT
J gene: TRBJ1-1
V gene: TRBV28
clone size: NA
D gene: NA

CDR3 protein: CASTSVGSYIAEAFF
CDR3 DNA: TGTGCCAGCACTTCGGTAGGCTCTTACATCGCTGAAGCTTTCTTT
J gene: TRBJ1-1
V gene: TRBV27
clone size: NA
D gene: NA

CDR3 protein: CASNPGLPYEQYF
CDR3 DNA: TGTGCCAGCAACCCGGGCCTTCCCTACGAGCAGTACTTC
J gene: TRBJ2-7
V gene: TRBV6-6
clone size: NA
D gene: NA

CDR3 protein: CASSSGGPTDTQYF
CDR3 DNA: TGCGCCAGCAGTTCCGGTGGCCCCACAGATACGCAGTATTTT
J gene: TRBJ2-3
V gene: TRBV5-1
clone size: NA
D gene: NA

CDR3 protein: CAISDPASSGNTIYF
CDR3 DNA: TGTGCCATCAGTGACCCAGCGAGCTCTGGAAACACCATATATTTT
J gene: TRBJ1-3
V gene: TRBV10-3
clone size: NA
D gene: NA

CDR3 protein: CASSHDVGAKPNEQFF
CDR3 DNA: TGTGCCAGCAGCCATGACGTAGGGGCGAAACCAAATGAGCAGTTCTTC
J gene: TRBJ2-1
V gene: TRBV7-6
clone size: NA
D gene: NA

CDR3 protein: CATAQGVGYGYTF
CDR3 DNA: TGCGCCACCGCTCAGGGGGTTGGCTATGGCTACACCTTC
J gene: TRBJ1-2
V gene: TRBV10-2
clone size: NA
D gene: TRBD1

CDR3 protein: CASVLGAVGDTEAFF
CDR3 DNA: TGTGCCAGCGTACTGGGGGCGGTTGGGGACACTGAAGCTTTCTTT
J gene: TRBJ1-1
V gene: TRBV28
clone size: NA
D gene: NA

CDR3 protein: CASSLAASGGFNEQFF
CDR3 DNA: TGCGCCAGCAGCTTGGCGGCTAGCGGGGGGTTCAATGAGCAGTTCTTC
J gene: TRBJ2-1
V gene: TRBV5-1
clone size: NA
D gene: TRBD2

CDR3 protein: CASSQPGTGNYGYTF
CDR3 DNA: TGTGCCAGCAGCCAGCCCGGGACGGGAAACTATGGCTACACCTTC
J gene: TRBJ1-2
V gene: TRBV4-2
clone size: NA
D gene: NA

CDR3 protein: CASSEYDSGGLEQYF
CDR3 DNA: TGTGCCAGCAGTGAATATGATAGCGGGGGGCTTGAGCAGTACTTC
J gene: TRBJ2-7
V gene: TRBV25-1
clone size: NA
D gene: TRBD2

CDR3 protein: CAWSRGAGGTDTQYF
CDR3 DNA: TGTGCCTGGAGTCGGGGAGCGGGGGGCACAGATACGCAGTATTTT
J gene: TRBJ2-3
V gene: TRBV30
clone size: NA
D gene: TRBD2

CDR3 protein: CAIAQGGLNTEAFF
CDR3 DNA: TGTGCCATAGCCCAGGGGGGGCTGAACACTGAAGCTTTCTTT
J gene: TRBJ1-1
V gene: TRBV10-3
clone size: once
D gene: TRBD1

CDR3 protein: CASSLGDAYSGNTIYF
CDR3 DNA: TGCGCCAGCAGCTTAGGGGACGCATACTCTGGAAACACCATATATTTT
J gene: TRBJ1-3
V gene: TRBV5-1
clone size: NA
D gene: NA

CDR3 protein: CASSLGGEIYGYTF
CDR3 DNA: TGTGCCAGCAGCTTGGGGGGGGAAATCTATGGCTACACCTTC
J gene: TRBJ1-2
V gene: TRBV5-4
clone size: NA
D gene: NA

CDR3 protein: CASSSSGYSNQPQHF
CDR3 DNA: TGTGCCAGCAGTTCGTCAGGTTATAGCAATCAGCCCCAGCATTTT
J gene: TRBJ1-5
V gene: TRBV27
clone size: once
D gene: NA

CDR3 protein: CASSLVGGGRPDTQYF
CDR3 DNA: TGTGCCAGCAGCTTAGTGGGGGGGGGCCGTCCAGATACGCAGTATTTT
J gene: TRBJ2-3
V gene: TRBV7-2
clone size: NA
D gene: NA

CDR3 protein: CATSRETGGVNSPLHF
CDR3 DNA: TGTGCCACCAGCAGAGAAACGGGGGGCGTGAATTCACCCCTCCACTTT
J gene: TRBJ1-6
V gene: TRBV15
clone size: NA
D gene: NA

CDR3 protein: CASSLGWTGGRTNEKLFF
CDR3 DNA: TGTGCCAGCAGCTTAGGCTGGACAGGGGGCAGGACTAATGAAAAACTGTTTTTT
J gene: TRBJ1-4
V gene: TRBV7-9
clone size: few
D gene: TRBD1

CDR3 protein: CASSLENNSPLHF
CDR3 DNA: TGTGCCAGCAGCTTAGAAAATAATTCACCCCTCCACTTT
J gene: TRBJ1-6
V gene: TRBV7-2
clone size: NA
D gene: NA

CDR3 protein: CASKLKNTIYF
CDR3 DNA: TGTGCCAGCAAGTTGAAAAACACCATATATTTT
J gene: TRBJ1-3
V gene: TRBV2
clone size: NA
D gene: NA

CDR3 protein: CSVWTGIGPLHF
CDR3 DNA: TGCAGCGTTTGGACAGGGATTGGACCCCTCCACTTT
J gene: TRBJ1-6
V gene: TRBV29-1
clone size: NA
D gene: TRBD1

CDR3 protein: CASSPPGTGGGETQYF
CDR3 DNA: TGTGCCAGCAGTCCCCCCGGGACAGGGGGCGGGGAGACCCAGTACTTC
J gene: TRBJ2-5
V gene: TRBV2
clone size: NA
D gene: TRBD1

CDR3 protein: CASSDEGGSDQPQHF
CDR3 DNA: TGTGCCAGCAGTGATGAAGGGGGCAGCGATCAGCCCCAGCATTTT
J gene: TRBJ1-5
V gene: TRBV2
clone size: NA
D gene: TRBD1

CDR3 protein: CASSSTESSSSEQYF
CDR3 DNA: TGTGCCAGCAGCTCCACAGAGTCCTCTTCCTCCGAGCAGTACTTC
J gene: TRBJ2-7
V gene: TRBV4-2
clone size: NA
D gene: NA

CDR3 protein: CASSQENYEQYF
CDR3 DNA: TGTGCCAGCAGCCAAGAAAACTACGAGCAGTACTTC
J gene: TRBJ2-7
V gene: TRBV14
clone size: NA
D gene: NA

CDR3 protein: CASNRGAGNTIYF
CDR3 DNA: TGTGCCAGCAACAGGGGAGCTGGAAACACCATATATTTT
J gene: TRBJ1-3
V gene: TRBV5-5
clone size: NA
D gene: TRBD1

CDR3 protein: CASSIARGNTEAFF
CDR3 DNA: TGTGCCAGTAGTATAGCTCGGGGGAACACTGAAGCTTTCTTT
J gene: TRBJ1-1
V gene: TRBV19
clone size: NA
D gene: NA

CDR3 protein: CATSRLGGGANSDTQYF
CDR3 DNA: TGTGCCACCAGCAGGTTAGGCGGGGGGGCCAATTCAGATACGCAGTATTTT
J gene: TRBJ2-3
V gene: TRBV15
clone size: NA
D gene: TRBD2

CDR3 protein: CAARQGAYEQYF
CDR3 DNA: TGTGCCGCCCGACAGGGGGCCTACGAGCAGTACTTC
J gene: TRBJ2-7
V gene: TRBV28
clone size: NA
D gene: TRBD1

CDR3 protein: CASSIFTGGNEQFF
CDR3 DNA: TGTGCCAGTAGTATTTTTACAGGAGGCAATGAGCAGTTCTTC
J gene: TRBJ2-1
V gene: TRBV19
clone size: NA
D gene: NA

CDR3 protein: CASSLSGHYLNTEAFF
CDR3 DNA: TGTGCCAGCAGTTTAAGTGGCCACTATTTGAACACTGAAGCTTTCTTT
J gene: TRBJ1-1
V gene: TRBV28
clone size: few
D gene: NA

CDR3 protein: CASRLGQGVNNEQFF
CDR3 DNA: TGTGCCAGCAGGTTGGGACAGGGGGTGAACAATGAGCAGTTCTTC
J gene: TRBJ2-1
V gene: TRBV2
clone size: NA
D gene: TRBD1

CDR3 protein: CASSQGRAGTDTQYF
CDR3 DNA: TGCGCCAGCAGCCAAGGTCGCGCAGGCACAGATACGCAGTATTTT
J gene: TRBJ2-3
V gene: TRBV4-3
clone size: NA
D gene: NA

CDR3 protein: CASTEGAGGNQPQHF
CDR3 DNA: TGTGCCAGCACTGAAGGGGCGGGGGGCAATCAGCCCCAGCATTTT
J gene: TRBJ1-5
V gene: TRBV28
clone size: NA
D gene: NA

CDR3 protein: CASSQVGTSGGHVNEQFF
CDR3 DNA: TGCGCCAGCAGCCAAGTGGGGACTAGCGGGGGGCACGTCAATGAGCAGTTCTTC
J gene: TRBJ2-1
V gene: TRBV4-1
clone size: NA
D gene: TRBD2

CDR3 protein: CASRRRLNTGELFF
CDR3 DNA: TGTGCCAGCAGGCGCCGACTCAACACCGGGGAGCTGTTTTTT
J gene: TRBJ2-2
V gene: TRBV27
clone size: NA
D gene: NA

CDR3 protein: CAISESNGLGNTIYF
CDR3 DNA: TGTGCCATCAGTGAGTCGAATGGCCTTGGAAACACCATATATTTT
J gene: TRBJ1-3
V gene: TRBV10-3
clone size: NA
D gene: NA

CDR3 protein: CASRSGTGNEKLFF
CDR3 DNA: TGTGCCAGCAGGTCCGGGACAGGGAATGAAAAACTGTTTTTT
J gene: TRBJ1-4
V gene: TRBV6-7
clone size: NA
D gene: TRBD1

CDR3 protein: CASSPQAGGNLFF
CDR3 DNA: TGTGCCAGTAGTCCACAGGCGGGCGGAAATTTGTTCTTC
J gene: TRBJ2-1
V gene: TRBV19
clone size: once
D gene: NA

CDR3 protein: CASSPRGANEKLFF
CDR3 DNA: TGCGCCAGCAGCCCCCGGGGGGCTAATGAAAAACTGTTTTTT
J gene: TRBJ1-4
V gene: TRBV4-1
clone size: NA
D gene: NA

CDR3 protein: CSVEVGSDTQYF
CDR3 DNA: TGCAGCGTTGAAGTGGGATCAGATACGCAGTATTTT
J gene: TRBJ2-3
V gene: TRBV29-1
clone size: NA
D gene: NA

CDR3 protein: CASSPWAFGDTEAFF
CDR3 DNA: TGCGCCAGCAGCCCTTGGGCGTTCGGTGACACTGAAGCTTTCTTT
J gene: TRBJ1-1
V gene: TRBV4-1
clone size: NA
D gene: NA

CDR3 protein: CASSAGGDNGYTF
CDR3 DNA: TGTGCCAGCAGTGCAGGGGGAGACAATGGCTACACCTTC
J gene: TRBJ1-2
V gene: TRBV28
clone size: NA
D gene: TRBD1

CDR3 protein: CASSPVTWAGANVLTF
CDR3 DNA: TGTGCCAGCAGTCCGGTGACTTGGGCTGGGGCCAACGTCCTGACTTTC
J gene: TRBJ2-6
V gene: TRBV27
clone size: NA
D gene: NA

CDR3 protein: CATSREGPGEQYF
CDR3 DNA: TGTGCCACCAGCAGAGAGGGGCCGGGCGAGCAGTACTTC
J gene: TRBJ2-7
V gene: TRBV15
clone size: NA
D gene: NA

CDR3 protein: CASSLDLGNTIYF
CDR3 DNA: TGTGCCAGCAGCTTAGACCTGGGCAACACCATATATTTT
J gene: TRBJ1-3
V gene: TRBV7-9
clone size: NA
D gene: NA

CDR3 protein: CAWSDGAGGGTEAFF
CDR3 DNA: TGTGCCTGGAGTGATGGAGCCGGGGGCGGGACTGAAGCTTTCTTT
J gene: TRBJ1-1
V gene: TRBV30
clone size: NA
D gene: NA

CDR3 protein: CAWSALPEGGEKLFF
CDR3 DNA: TGTGCCTGGAGTGCCCTCCCGGAAGGAGGAGAAAAACTGTTTTTT
J gene: TRBJ1-4
V gene: TRBV30
clone size: NA
D gene: NA